A selection of T cell receptor beta chains follows, all from one sample in a study of shared clonotypes between healthy human individuals. Measured with immunoSEQ multiplex PCR; TCRdb has only the in-frame clones, and not every one. Among fewer than 1.4 million clones listed, about 84% were seen once. The material sequenced was memory CD4+ T cells from PBMCs. Receptor source: a man between 18 and 29 years old in good health. Some clones in this sample may be carry-over from other donors' samples. CDR3s include the opening cysteine and the closing phenylalanine or tryptophan. A D gene is named only where the DNA matches it firmly. Some rows have no size entry. The others give once, few or many, or a class for an expanded clone.

d_call j_call clone_size v_call cdr3_nt cdr3_aa
- TRBJ2-5 - TRBV2 TGTGCCAGCAGTGAAAGCCTGGGGAAAGAGACCCAGTACTTC CASSESLGKETQYF
TRBD1 TRBJ2-1 once TRBV18 TGTGCCAGCTCGCCATCGTCCGGGACAGTTGCCTACAATGAGCAGTTCTTC CASSPSSGTVAYNEQFF
TRBD1 TRBJ1-1 - TRBV19 TGTGCCAGCCAGCATCGACAGGGAGGTTCGATGAACACTGAAGCTTTCTTT CASQHRQGGSMNTEAFF
- TRBJ1-3 - TRBV9 TGTGCCAGCAGCAACGACGGGTACTCTGGAAACACCATATATTTT CASSNDGYSGNTIYF
TRBD1 TRBJ1-2 few TRBV7-8 TGTGCCAGCAGCCGGACAGGGAGTTCCTATGGCTACACCTTC CASSRTGSSYGYTF
- TRBJ1-2 - TRBV19 TGTGCCAGTAGTTTCTCCGGGGGAGGTGGCTACACCTTC CASSFSGGGGYTF
- TRBJ2-3 - TRBV5-4 TGTGCCAGCGGACCCCGCAGCTGGGATACGCAGTATTTT CASGPRSWDTQYF
TRBD1 TRBJ2-3 - TRBV7-2 TGTGCCAGCAGCTCCCTGCCGGGACAGGGGGCCACAGATACGCAGTATTTT CASSSLPGQGATDTQYF
TRBD2 TRBJ2-7 once TRBV28 TGTGCCAGCAGGAGTTGGTTGGGACTAGAAGCGGGGCAGTACTTC CASRSWLGLEAGQYF
- TRBJ2-3 few TRBV18 TGTGCCAGCTCCTCGACGGGGTTGACGGGCCGAAGGTCACCAGATACGCAGTATTTT CASSSTGLTGRRSPDTQYF
TRBD1 TRBJ2-3 - TRBV9 TGTGCCAGCAGCGTAATGGGACAGGGAGCAGATACGCAGTATTTT CASSVMGQGADTQYF
- TRBJ2-1 many TRBV7-9 TGTGCCAGCAGCTCCTCACGTCGCGGGTATGAGCAGTTCTTC CASSSSRRGYEQFF
- TRBJ1-5 - TRBV7-8 TGTGCCAGCAGCCTTCACGGGGATGACAATCAGCCCCAGCATTTT CASSLHGDDNQPQHF
- TRBJ2-1 few TRBV7-3 TGTGCCAGCAGCTTAACATGGACGCTACCCGGCAATGAGCAGTTCTTC CASSLTWTLPGNEQFF
- TRBJ2-5 - TRBV18 TGTGCCAGCTCACCGCCAGGAGTGTACCAAGAGACCCAGTACTTC CASSPPGVYQETQYF
- TRBJ2-3 - TRBV7-9 TGTGCCAGCAGCCCCAGAGAGGCCCCCACAGATACGCAGTATTTT CASSPREAPTDTQYF
- TRBJ2-2 - TRBV7-6 TGTGCCAGCAGCAACAGGGACACCGGGGAGCTGTTTTTT CASSNRDTGELFF
- TRBJ1-1 - TRBV7-9 TGTGCCAGCAGCTTCACAACTCCGGGACACTTGAACACTGAAGCTTTCTTT CASSFTTPGHLNTEAFF
TRBD2 TRBJ2-1 - TRBV27 TGTGCCAGCACCGAGCCGTTGAGCGGGAGAGCCAATGAGCAGTTCTTC CASTEPLSGRANEQFF
- TRBJ2-6 - TRBV5-6 TGTGCCAGCAAGTCGGGACCCTCTGGGGCCAACGTCCTGACTTTC CASKSGPSGANVLTF
TRBD1 TRBJ1-2 once TRBV10-3 TGTGCCATCACTTATGCGACAGGGATCTATGGCTACACCTTC CAITYATGIYGYTF
- TRBJ2-1 - TRBV6-4 TGTGCCAGCAGTAAGGGGGGGAATGAGCAGTTCTTC CASSKGGNEQFF
- TRBJ1-3 - TRBV6-1 TGTGCCAGCAGTGGAGGGCTCTCTGGAAACACCATATATTTT CASSGGLSGNTIYF
- TRBJ1-2 - TRBV27 TGTGCCAGCAGTTTAAGGGGCAGCATGAGCTATGGCTACACCTTC CASSLRGSMSYGYTF
TRBD2 TRBJ2-1 - TRBV9 TGTGCCAGCAGCAAAACCGGGACTAGCAACAATGAGCAGTTCTTC CASSKTGTSNNEQFF
- TRBJ2-5 few TRBV6-5 TGTGCCAGCAGTTACTCGTGGAGGTCAGAGACCCAGTACTTC CASSYSWRSETQYF
- TRBJ2-7 - TRBV6-1 TGTGCCAGCAAGCACAGCGCCTACGAGCAGTACTTC CASKHSAYEQYF
- TRBJ2-5 - TRBV7-9 TGTGCCAGCAGTCCAAACAGGGAAGAGACCCAGTACTTC CASSPNREETQYF
TRBD1 TRBJ2-7 - TRBV7-6 TGTGCCAGCAGCCGGATGACGACAGGGACAAACTCCTACGAGCAGTACTTC CASSRMTTGTNSYEQYF
- TRBJ1-2 - TRBV5-4 TGTGCCAGCAGCTTCCGGGACGGCAAGGCGGCTGGCTACACCTTC CASSFRDGKAAGYTF
- TRBJ2-7 - TRBV30 TGTGCCTGGCGTCAGGGAAGCGAGCAGTACTTC CAWRQGSEQYF
- TRBJ2-7 - TRBV11-2 TGTGCCAGCAGCTTATCGAGTTCCGAGCAGTACTTC CASSLSSSEQYF
- TRBJ1-4 - TRBV6-5 TGTGCCAGCAGTTTCGGGGAAAAACTGTTTTTT CASSFGEKLFF
- TRBJ1-1 - TRBV7-3 TGTGCCAGCAGCCCATACCGGGACACTGAAGCTTTCTTT CASSPYRDTEAFF
- TRBJ1-2 - TRBV27 TGTGCCAGCAGTTTCCGGGGTTACTATGGCTACACCTTC CASSFRGYYGYTF
TRBD2 TRBJ2-1 few TRBV2 TGTGCCAGCAGTGAAGCTTTGGCTAGCGGGAGGCGGAATGAGCAGTTCTTC CASSEALASGRRNEQFF
TRBD1 TRBJ1-3 - TRBV2 TGTGCCAGCAGTCGGGACAGAGGAAACACCATATATTTT CASSRDRGNTIYF
- TRBJ1-2 - TRBV6-5 TGTGCCAGCAGGGAGTCCGCTAACTATGGCTACACCTTC CASRESANYGYTF
TRBD1 TRBJ1-4 - TRBV7-9 TGTGCCAGCAGCTTAGGCGACAGGGCGCGTAATGAAAAACTGTTTTTT CASSLGDRARNEKLFF
TRBD2 TRBJ2-2 few TRBV4-3 TGCGCCAGCAGCCCGGGACTAGTTTGGACCGGGGAGCTGTTTTTT CASSPGLVWTGELFF
- TRBJ1-5 - TRBV5-1 TGCGTAACCAATCACAACCACAATCAGCCCCAGCATTTT CVTNHNHNQPQHF
- TRBJ1-1 - TRBV5-6 TGTGCCAGCAGCTTCGGGGACAAAACTGAAGCTTTCTTT CASSFGDKTEAFF
- TRBJ2-7 once TRBV4-3 TGCGCCAGCAGCCAAGATGTCGACAGTAGTAAGCAGTACTTC CASSQDVDSSKQYF
- TRBJ2-2 - TRBV6-1 TGTGCCAGCAGTGATCGGTCCCCCAACACCGGGGAGCTGTTTTTT CASSDRSPNTGELFF
- TRBJ2-2 many TRBV5-1 TGCGCCAGCAGCGTAGCCGGGACACACACCGGGGAGCTGTTTTTT CASSVAGTHTGELFF
TRBD1 TRBJ1-1 - TRBV7-2 TGTGCCAGCAGCTCCCCGCCAGGGGGGGAAGCTTTCTTT CASSSPPGGEAFF
TRBD2 TRBJ2-7 - TRBV27 TGTGCCTCAAAGGTCTCGGCGGGAGCTGGCGAGCAGTACTTC CASKVSAGAGEQYF
- TRBJ2-1 - TRBV7-3 TGTGCCAGCAGCCCCTTTTTCAGCTCCTACAATGAGCAGTTCTTC CASSPFFSSYNEQFF